Listed below are T cell receptor beta chains from one sample, sequenced in a study of cytomegalovirus exposure and HLA in healthy donors. Sequenced by immunoSEQ multiplex PCR; TCRdb stores in-frame clones only, minus some. The sample has over 150,000 clones; approximately 80% are singletons. The material sequenced was PBMCs. These receptors all stem from a man aged 25 to 40 in good health and CMV-seropositive. The CDR3 runs from the conserved cysteine through the conserved F or W. D genes are given only for firm matches. Clone sizes are given selectively: once, few, many, or a class where the clone is expanded.

j_gene | abundance | d_gene | v_gene | CDR3nt | CDR3aa
TRBJ2-7 | . | . | TRBV11-3 | TGTGCCAGCACCGGCCGGGACACCTACGAGCAGTACTTC | CASTGRDTYEQYF
TRBJ1-4 | . | TRBD1 | TRBV28 | TGTGCCAGCAGGCAAAACCAAGGACAGGGGACTGAAAAACTGTTTTTT | CASRQNQGQGTEKLFF
TRBJ2-7 | once | . | TRBV19 | TGTGCCAGTAGTATAGGCAGGGAGCAGTACTTC | CASSIGREQYF
TRBJ1-2 | . | . | TRBV6-5 | TGTGCCAGCAGTCCAGGGTTTGACTATGGCTACACCTTC | CASSPGFDYGYTF
TRBJ2-7 | . | TRBD1 | TRBV19 | TGTGCCAGTAGTCCAGGACAGGGCACTTCCTACGAGCAGTACTTC | CASSPGQGTSYEQYF
TRBJ2-1 | . | . | TRBV4-2 | TGTGCCAGCAGCCAAAGGGAGATGGGGGCAGTCAATGAGCAGTTCTTC | CASSQREMGAVNEQFF
TRBJ2-3 | . | TRBD1 | TRBV11-2 | TGTGCCAGCAGCTTCGGACAGGGGGTTACAGATACGCAGTATTTT | CASSFGQGVTDTQYF
TRBJ1-1 | few | . | TRBV5-1 | TGCGCCAGCAGCAGGAGAGGGGGGGCGGACACTGAAGCTTTCTTT | CASSRRGGADTEAFF
TRBJ1-2 | . | . | TRBV2 | TGTGCCAGCAGTTACCAGACATCAAACTATGGCTACACCTTC | CASSYQTSNYGYTF
TRBJ2-2 | . | . | TRBV7-2 | TGTGCCAGCAGCTTGGGGGGAACGGAGCTGTTTTTT | CASSLGGTELFF
TRBJ2-7 | . | TRBD2 | TRBV28 | TGTGCCAGCAGATCCATAGCGGGAACACTATACTTC | CASRSIAGTLYF
TRBJ2-7 | . | . | TRBV7-2 | TGTGCCAGCAGCCTCACCCCGGGATCCTACGAGCAGTACTTC | CASSLTPGSYEQYF
TRBJ1-1 | . | TRBD1 | TRBV5-1 | TGCGCCAGCAGCTTGAGGCCCCGGGACAGGGTCGCTGAAGCTTTCTTT | CASSLRPRDRVAEAFF
TRBJ2-3 | . | . | TRBV5-1 | TGCGCCAGCAGCTTCGGACTCACAGATACGCAGTATTTT | CASSFGLTDTQYF
TRBJ2-2 | . | . | TRBV7-2 | TGTGCCAGCAGCTTATTAGTTAGCTCCTCCGGGGAGCTGTTTTTT | CASSLLVSSSGELFF
TRBJ2-1 | . | TRBD1 | TRBV7-8 | TGTGCCAGCAGCCCAAGGGACAGGGGATTCTACAATGAGCAGTTCTTC | CASSPRDRGFYNEQFF
TRBJ1-5 | . | . | TRBV15 | TGTGCCACCAGCAGAGAGGACACTTATAGCAATCAGCCCCAGCATTTT | CATSREDTYSNQPQHF
TRBJ2-3 | . | TRBD2 | TRBV7-3 | TGTGCCAGCAGCCTAGCGGGGTCAGGCACAGATACGCAGTATTTT | CASSLAGSGTDTQYF
TRBJ2-2 | . | TRBD1 | TRBV15 | TGTGCCACCAGCAGCGTACTCACAGGGGCGGTGAACACCGGGGAGCTGTTTTTT | CATSSVLTGAVNTGELFF
TRBJ2-7 | once | TRBD1 | TRBV9 | TGTGCCAGCAGCGTCCGGACAGGGTCTCACGAGCAGTACTTC | CASSVRTGSHEQYF
TRBJ1-1 | few | . | TRBV5-6 | TGTGCCAGCAGCTTACGGGTAACCACTGAAGCTTTCTTT | CASSLRVTTEAFF
TRBJ1-2 | . | . | TRBV4-3 | TGCGCCAGCAGCCAAGGGCAGGTCTCTAACTATGGCTACACCTTC | CASSQGQVSNYGYTF
TRBJ2-4 | . | TRBD1 | TRBV5-1 | TGCGCCAGCAGCGTCCCGGGACAGGGCGGCATTCAGTACTTC | CASSVPGQGGIQYF
TRBJ1-2 | few | . | TRBV25-1 | TGTGCCAGCACCGAGGGGGGGAGGAACTATGGCTACACCTTC | CASTEGGRNYGYTF
TRBJ2-3 | . | . | TRBV5-1 | TGCGCCAGCAGCTTGCAGACAGATACGCAGTATTTT | CASSLQTDTQYF
TRBJ2-5 | . | . | TRBV27 | TGTGCCAGCGGGGGGCTAGCGGAAAAAGAGACCCAGTACTTC | CASGGLAEKETQYF
TRBJ2-7 | few | . | TRBV6-1 | TGTGCCAGCAGTGAATTCCAGGGTAGCTCCTACGAGCAGTACTTC | CASSEFQGSSYEQYF
TRBJ2-2 | . | . | TRBV9 | TGTGCCAGCAGCAACAGACAGGTTTTCGCGAACACCGGGGAGCTGTTTTTT | CASSNRQVFANTGELFF
TRBJ2-7 | . | . | TRBV7-2 | TGTGCCAGCAGCAGGGGGGGCCACTACGAGCAGTACTTC | CASSRGGHYEQYF
TRBJ2-2 | . | TRBD1 | TRBV25-1 | TGTGCCAGTAAGGACAGGGCGGGCACCGGGGAGCTGTTTTTT | CASKDRAGTGELFF
TRBJ2-7 | . | TRBD1 | TRBV19 | TGTGCCAGCTCTCTGAGGACAGGGCCTTCCTACGAGCAGTACTTC | CASSLRTGPSYEQYF
TRBJ1-6 | . | . | TRBV6-1 | TGTGCCAGCAGTGAAGTTGCAGGTACGGCTGCTTTTTGGTCACCCCTCCACTTT | CASSEVAGTAAFWSPLHF
TRBJ2-3 | . | . | TRBV7-9 | TGTGCCAGCAGCCAGTTAAGGTTCAGGGCGAACGCAGATACGCAGTATTTT | CASSQLRFRANADTQYF
TRBJ1-4 | . | . | TRBV7-8 | TGTGCCAGCAGCCCAGGGGTTAACGAAAAACTGTTTTTT | CASSPGVNEKLFF
TRBJ1-2 | . | . | TRBV29-1 | TGCAGCGTTTGGCGGAGGGCGAACTACACCTTC | CSVWRRANYTF
TRBJ2-1 | . | TRBD2 | TRBV19 | TGTGCCAGTAGTTCTGGGACTAGCCTTGTCCATGAGCAGTTCTTC | CASSSGTSLVHEQFF
TRBJ2-7 | . | . | TRBV5-8 | TGTGCCAGCAGCTTGCCCCCCAGCTCCTACGAGCAGTACTTC | CASSLPPSSYEQYF
TRBJ1-2 | few | . | TRBV5-4 | TGTGCCAGCAGCTGGCACGGGGTTGGAGTAAACTATGGCTACACCTTC | CASSWHGVGVNYGYTF
TRBJ2-1 | . | . | TRBV30 | TGTGCCTGGAGTCAGGGGCTAGCGGCGCCTAATGAGCAGTTCTTC | CAWSQGLAAPNEQFF
TRBJ2-5 | . | TRBD2 | TRBV5-6 | TGTGCCAGCAGCGCGGGGCCAGCGGGGGGGATCCAAGAGACCCAGTACTTC | CASSAGPAGGIQETQYF
TRBJ1-3 | once | TRBD1 | TRBV28 | TGTGCCAGCAGTTTATTACAGGGGGGATCTGGAAACACCATATATTTT | CASSLLQGGSGNTIYF
TRBJ1-1 | . | . | TRBV19 | TGTGCCAGTAGTGAGCGGGGCGTCACTGAAGCTTTCTTT | CASSERGVTEAFF
TRBJ2-7 | . | TRBD2 | TRBV5-4 | TGTGCCAGCAGTCATCTAGCGGGAGGTTCGACCTACGAGCAGTACTTC | CASSHLAGGSTYEQYF
TRBJ2-6 | . | . | TRBV5-1 | TGCGCCAGCAGCTTGTACTGGGCGGGGAGCTCTGGGGCCAACGTCCTGACTTTC | CASSLYWAGSSGANVLTF
TRBJ1-2 | . | . | TRBV7-9 | TGTGCCAGCAGCTTAGCTCCAGGCAAGGGCTACACCTTC | CASSLAPGKGYTF
TRBJ2-7 | few | . | TRBV11-2 | TGTGCCAGCAGCTCCGCAACGGACACCAACTCCTACGAGCAGTACTTC | CASSSATDTNSYEQYF
TRBJ2-7 | . | TRBD1 | TRBV7-6 | TGTGCCAGCAGCTTGGACAGGGGTGCCTACGAGCAGTACTTC | CASSLDRGAYEQYF
TRBJ1-1 | . | . | TRBV10-2 | TGCGCCAGCAGTGAGGGTGTGGCTATAGGAGCCAACACTGAAGCTTTCTTT | CASSEGVAIGANTEAFF
TRBJ1-1 | . | . | TRBV16 | TGTGCCAGCAGCCAATCTACGGTAGCCACTGAAGCTTTCTTT | CASSQSTVATEAFF
TRBJ2-1 | many | . | TRBV25-1 | TGTGCCAGTCTTACATCCCAGGGGAATGAGCAGTTCTTC | CASLTSQGNEQFF
TRBJ2-1 | . | . | TRBV6-1 | TGTGCCAGCAGTGATCCGGGAGAGGTCTACAATGAGCAGTTCTTC | CASSDPGEVYNEQFF
TRBJ1-5 | . | . | TRBV12-5 | TGTGCTAGTGGTTTGGTACCTAGGTCGGCCTATAGCAATCAGCCCCAGCATTTT | CASGLVPRSAYSNQPQHF
TRBJ2-2 | once | TRBD2 | TRBV5-1 | TGCGCCAGCAGCCGAGGAGCGGGAGGGATGACCGGGGAGCTGTTTTTT | CASSRGAGGMTGELFF
TRBJ1-2 | . | TRBD1 | TRBV5-4 | TGTGCCAGCAGCTTGGGAGAGGGGGCAAGTTATGGCTACACCTTC | CASSLGEGASYGYTF
TRBJ2-5 | . | . | TRBV29-1 | TGCAGCGTTGTTTCAGATCGCAGGGAGACCCAGTACTTC | CSVVSDRRETQYF